Sequencing of this T cell receptor (beta chain) was carried out in a study of neurological immune-mediated disorders. Study-wide findings and caveats: The multiple sclerosis repertoire cluster was associated with no clinical or MRI feature. Healthy controls had more TCR clonal expansion than multiple sclerosis, which showed the least, whereas HTLV-1-associated myelopathy showed the most.

This clonotype showed up just a few times. Its cognate antigen is unknown. The CDR3 consists of 13 residues. Deletions cut 1 base from V and 2 bases from J, with 5 bases between. Germline V gene data show CDR1 as MGHRA and CDR2 as YSYEKL. TCRdb reprocessed the 5' RACE reads via MiXCR and lists one record per CDR3 protein. This repertoire shows roughly 50,000 distinct CDR3 sequences, just under 4.5% found once; its top ten account for approximately 5.4%. This chain links TRBV4-1 with TRBJ2-5; the D is unclear. This clonotype originated in a woman aged 55-69 years with multiple sclerosis. Sequences were obtained from PBMCs. The CDR3 sequence: CASSQGKQETQYF. The CDR3 DNA sequence: TGCGCCAGCAGCCAAGGAAAGCAAGAGACCCAGTACTTC.